This T cell receptor beta chain was found in a study of blood T cell repertoires in COVID-19. Original handling: Counts of nucleated cells, estimated from reference gene primer amplification, were obtained. Profiled with immunoSEQ multiplex PCR; TCRdb holds only in-frame clones, not every one. V and J calls and clone size are copied from that table; D and trimming were computed from the DNA. The sample consists of 200,000 or so clones, roughly 76% of them appearing once. The CDR3 consists of 16 residues. J was trimmed by 4 bases and V by 1 base; bases with no gene match: 9. CDR1 is LGHNA, CDR2 YNFKEQ, per germline.

This chain connects TRBV4-2 to TRBJ1-2; 7 bases match TRBD1. The receptor comes from a woman older than 75 with COVID-19, enrolled during active disease. Sequencing was performed on peripheral blood. The CDR3 loop is CASSQGAKGAGYGYTF. In DNA form, the CDR3 reads TGTGCCAGCAGCCAAGGAGCCAAGGGGGCAGGCTATGGCTACACCTTC.